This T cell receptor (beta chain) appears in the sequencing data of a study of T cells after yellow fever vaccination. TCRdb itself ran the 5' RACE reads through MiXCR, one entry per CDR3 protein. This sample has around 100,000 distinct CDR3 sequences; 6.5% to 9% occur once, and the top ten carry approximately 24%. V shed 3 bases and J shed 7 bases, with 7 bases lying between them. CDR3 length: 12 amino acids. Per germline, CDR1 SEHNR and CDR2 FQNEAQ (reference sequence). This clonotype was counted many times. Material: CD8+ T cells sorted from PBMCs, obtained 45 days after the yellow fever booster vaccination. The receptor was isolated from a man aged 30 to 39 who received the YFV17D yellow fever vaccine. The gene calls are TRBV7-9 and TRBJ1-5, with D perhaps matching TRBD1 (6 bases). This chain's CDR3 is CASSLRGQPQHF. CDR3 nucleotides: TGTGCCAGCAGCTTGAGGGGGCAGCCCCAGCATTTT.